These T cell receptor beta chains were read from a single sample in a study of cytomegalovirus exposure and HLA in healthy donors. TCRdb keeps only in-frame clones here, not all; method: immunoSEQ multiplex PCR. This table holds 120,000 or so clones, 70% to 80% found once. Source material: PBMCs. The receptors shown here come from a woman aged 45-65 years in good health and CMV-seropositive. CDR3s include the opening cysteine and the closing phenylalanine or tryptophan. Each record gives: V gene, J gene, D gene, clone size, CDR3 DNA, CDR3 protein. A D gene is named only where the DNA matches it firmly. Where a row states a size, it is once, few, many or the class of an expanded clone; other rows omit it.

>TRBV7-9|TRBJ1-3|.|.
TGTGCCAGCAGCTCATTCGACGGGGGAAACACCATATATTTT
CASSSFDGGNTIYF
>TRBV19|TRBJ1-5|TRBD1|.
TGTGCCAGTAGTATCACAGGGGCCCGTGGGAATCAGCCCCAGCATTTT
CASSITGARGNQPQHF
>TRBV4-3|TRBJ2-6|.|.
TGCGCCAGCAGCCAAGACGGAGCTGGGGCCAACGTCCTGACTTTC
CASSQDGAGANVLTF
>TRBV4-3|TRBJ2-1|.|few
TGCGCCAGCAGCCGGGGGGACCGCCCCTACAATGAGCAGTTCTTC
CASSRGDRPYNEQFF
>TRBV5-1|TRBJ2-5|.|.
TGCGCCAGCAGCTTAGGGACATTTCAAGAGACCCAGTACTTC
CASSLGTFQETQYF
>TRBV9|TRBJ2-1|.|.
TGTGCCAGCAGCGTAGTAGGCGGTTCCTCCTACAATGAGCAGTTCTTC
CASSVVGGSSYNEQFF
>TRBV10-3|TRBJ1-1|.|.
TGTGCCATCAGTGACAGGGACAAGGTTAGCACTGAAGCTTTCTTT
CAISDRDKVSTEAFF
>TRBV27|TRBJ2-5|TRBD1|.
TGTGCCAGCAGTTTACAGGGGGATCAAGAGACCCAGTACTTC
CASSLQGDQETQYF
>TRBV5-4|TRBJ2-1|TRBD2|few
TGTGCCAGCAGCTCCGGGACTAGCAGAAAGGATGAGCAGTTCTTC
CASSSGTSRKDEQFF
>TRBV28|TRBJ2-2|.|.
TGTGTCGCCCAGCAAGGGGGCGGGGAGCTGTTTTTT
CVAQQGGGELFF
>TRBV7-9|TRBJ2-5|TRBD2|.
TGTGCCAGCAGCCCGTTTGGGCGGGGGGCCGGGTTGGAAACCCAGTACTTC
CASSPFGRGAGLETQYF
>TRBV12-5|TRBJ1-1|.|.
TGTGCTAGTGCCTCGAGGGAGGCCAACACTGAAGCTTTCTTT
CASASREANTEAFF
>TRBV5-6|TRBJ2-7|.|few
TGTGCCAGCAGCCCGGGGGTGAGGACCACCTACGAGCAGTACTTC
CASSPGVRTTYEQYF
>TRBV30|TRBJ1-2|.|.
TGTGCCTGGAGTGTACGCCAGAACTATGGCTACACCTTC
CAWSVRQNYGYTF
>TRBV6-6|TRBJ2-3|.|.
TGTGCCAGCCTAGAATCGCCCGAAGGGGGTACGCAGTATTTT
CASLESPEGGTQYF
>TRBV7-9|TRBJ2-7|.|.
TGTGCCAGCAGCTTTATCGGGACCCCGGGGGACGAGCAGTACTTC
CASSFIGTPGDEQYF
>TRBV30|TRBJ2-1|TRBD2|.
TGTGCCTGGATACCACTAGCGGCAGGGGACAATGAGCAGTTCTTC
CAWIPLAAGDNEQFF
>TRBV9|TRBJ1-2|TRBD1|few
TGTGCCAGCAGCGTAGGTCTACGGGCCCCACGGACAGGGGGCAAGAATGGCTACACCTTC
CASSVGLRAPRTGGKNGYTF
>TRBV6-1|TRBJ2-1|TRBD2|.
TGTGCCAGCACTGAACTAGCGGGAGGGTACAATGAGCAGTTCTTC
CASTELAGGYNEQFF
>TRBV6-4|TRBJ1-5|TRBD1|.
TGTGCCAGCATGGGGTCCGGGACAGGGTTTCTTAGCAATCAGCCCCAGCATTTT
CASMGSGTGFLSNQPQHF
>TRBV6-1|TRBJ1-2|.|.
TGTGCCAGCAGTGAAACGTTCGCGGGGCCGAAAAACTATGGCTACACCTTC
CASSETFAGPKNYGYTF
>TRBV4-1|TRBJ1-2|TRBD1|.
TGCGCCAGCAGCCGACCCGGGACAGGAAATAACTATGGCTACACCTTC
CASSRPGTGNNYGYTF
>TRBV7-9|TRBJ1-1|TRBD1|.
TGTGCCAGCAGCTCACAGGGGGCAGGCACTGAAGCTTTCTTT
CASSSQGAGTEAFF
>TRBV4-3|TRBJ2-1|TRBD2|.
TGCGCCAGCAGCCGAGGGACTAGCGGGGGGCGCAGCTCCTACAATGAGCAGTTCTTC
CASSRGTSGGRSSYNEQFF
>TRBV5-1|TRBJ2-7|TRBD2|.
TGCGCCAGCAGCTTGGTGGCTAGCGGGGGGATTACCCACGAGCAGTACTTC
CASSLVASGGITHEQYF
>TRBV6-5|TRBJ1-2|.|.
TGTGCCAGCAGTTTCGACAGGAACTATGGCTACACCTTC
CASSFDRNYGYTF
>TRBV2|TRBJ1-4|TRBD1|.
TGTGCCAGCAGCTTCACAGGGGGCGAACTGTTTTTT
CASSFTGGELFF
>TRBV5-1|TRBJ2-3|TRBD2|once
TGCGCCAGCAGCCAGACTAGCGGGGGCCAGACGCAGTATTTT
CASSQTSGGQTQYF
>TRBV19|TRBJ1-2|.|.
TGTGCCAGTAGTGTCCACACCCCTCACAGTGGCTACACCTTC
CASSVHTPHSGYTF
>TRBV21-1|TRBJ1-4|.|.
TGTGCCAGCAGCTGCCGAGGACAGGGAACAACTAATGAAAAACTGTTTTTT
CASSCRGQGTTNEKLFF
>TRBV7-9|TRBJ2-6|.|.
TGTGCCAGCAGCCTTAGTAGGAGGTATTCTGGGGCCAACGTCCTGACTTTC
CASSLSRRYSGANVLTF
>TRBV7-9|TRBJ2-5|.|.
TGTGCCAGCAGCTTAATGGTGGAGGAGACCCAGTACTTC
CASSLMVEETQYF
>TRBV7-9|TRBJ2-1|TRBD2|.
TGTGCCAGCAGCTTATTAGGCGGGGGGGTTAATGAGCAGTTCTTC
CASSLLGGGVNEQFF
>TRBV13|TRBJ2-7|.|.
TGTGCCAGCAGCCCCTCCGGGAGCCATCTCGAGCAGTACTTC
CASSPSGSHLEQYF
>TRBV10-3|TRBJ1-2|.|.
TGTGCCATCGGCAGGGAGGGCTATGGCTACACCTTC
CAIGREGYGYTF
>TRBV29-1|TRBJ2-3|TRBD2|.
TGCAGCGTTGAAGGGGGGCTAGCGGGGTGGGGCACAGATACGCAGTATTTT
CSVEGGLAGWGTDTQYF
>TRBV10-3|TRBJ2-1|.|.
TGTGCCATCACCCCAGGGGCCCCCGACAATGAGCAGTTCTTC
CAITPGAPDNEQFF
>TRBV5-1|TRBJ1-1|.|once
TGCGCCAGCAGCGAACCCGGCGGGGCGACTGAAGCTTTCTTT
CASSEPGGATEAFF
>TRBV11-3|TRBJ1-2|.|.
TGTGCCAGCAGCCGCGAACAGTTCTATGGCTACACCTTC
CASSREQFYGYTF
>TRBV6-5|TRBJ1-6|.|few
TGTGCCAGCAGTTCGGCCCAGGGCAGCTATTCACCCCTCCACTTT
CASSSAQGSYSPLHF
>TRBV5-1|TRBJ2-5|.|.
TGCGCCAGCAGCCAACATACAAAAAAAGAGACCCAGTACTTC
CASSQHTKKETQYF
>TRBV25-1|TRBJ1-5|TRBD1|.
TGTGCCAGCAGAGGACAGGGCAATCAGCCCCAGCATTTT
CASRGQGNQPQHF
>TRBV30|TRBJ1-1|TRBD1|.
TGTGCCTGGGGAAGCTGGGACAGGGAGGAGACTGAAGCTTTCTTT
CAWGSWDREETEAFF
>TRBV7-8|TRBJ1-2|.|.
TGTGCCAGCAGCTTAGCCCAGGGTCATAACTATGGCTACACCTTC
CASSLAQGHNYGYTF
>TRBV28|TRBJ1-5|TRBD1|.
TGTGCCAGCAGTACCTTGACAGGGGGCGTCGGCAATCAGCCCCAGCATTTT
CASSTLTGGVGNQPQHF
>TRBV6-5|TRBJ2-7|TRBD2|.
TGTGCCAGCAGTTACCGCGGGGGGGCGGGGGAGCAGTACTTC
CASSYRGGAGEQYF
>TRBV7-6|TRBJ1-4|.|few
TGTGCCAGCAGCCGATCGGCCCCGGGAACCCAAAAACTGTTTTTT
CASSRSAPGTQKLFF
>TRBV4-1|TRBJ1-1|.|few
TGCGCCAGCAGCCAAGGAGGCGGGGCATTGAACACTGAAGCTTTCTTT
CASSQGGGALNTEAFF
>TRBV5-1|TRBJ2-3|TRBD1|.
TGCGCCAGCAGCAGGACAGGCCTCACAGATACGCAGTATTTT
CASSRTGLTDTQYF
>TRBV29-1|TRBJ1-1|TRBD1|once
TGCAGCGTTGAACCCGCAGGGGGCAAAAACACTGAAGCTTTCTTT
CSVEPAGGKNTEAFF
>TRBV5-1|TRBJ2-3|TRBD2|few
TGCGCCAGCAGAGTCTCGGGGGGACTAGCGGGAGTGGATACGCAGTATTTT
CASRVSGGLAGVDTQYF
>TRBV5-6|TRBJ2-7|.|.
TGTGCCAGCAGCTTGACGGGTCAAACCGAGCAGTACTTC
CASSLTGQTEQYF
>TRBV7-3|TRBJ2-7|.|.
TGTGCCAGCAGCTTAGGTCCAGGGGCGAACGAGCAGTACTTC
CASSLGPGANEQYF
>TRBV7-9|TRBJ1-2|TRBD1|few
TGTGCCAGCAGCCGGGGACAGGGGTCGTATGGCTACACCTTC
CASSRGQGSYGYTF
>TRBV6-1|TRBJ2-5|.|.
TGTGCCAGCAGCCCCCAGAGGATAAGGGGGGAGACCCAGTACTTC
CASSPQRIRGETQYF